This entry lists 18 T cell receptor beta chains sequenced from one sample in a study of post-analysis software for immune sequencing data. Study results and caveats: Included in a set of roughly five TRBV segments more frequent in patients than controls were TRBV5-6, TRBV5-1 and TRBV20-1.

cDNA libraries of TCR beta carried unique molecular identifiers. TCRdb reprocessed the PCR reads with MiXCR, giving one entry per CDR3 protein. The repertoire has over 150,000 distinct CDR3 sequences, roughly 30% of them found once; the top ten carry 1.5%. Their target antigens are unknown. Sequenced: blood. The source of these receptors is a girl aged 5 to 17 with multiple sclerosis.

This clonotype turned up a few times. V is TRBV3-1 and J is TRBJ1-1; a weak D match, TRBD1 (6 bases). The CDR3 covers 14 residues. Germline-derived CDR1 and CDR2 are LGHDT and YNNKEL (reference sequence). The V and J ends lost 1 base and 7 bases respectively, with 13 bases between them. The CDR3 DNA is TGTGCCAGCAGCCAAGGGTACAGGGCGGTTGAAGCTTTCTTT. As protein: CASSQGYRAVEAFF.

With regard to this clonotype: A much more abundant neighbour one base away suggests this may be a read error. The chain combines TRBV7-2 with TRBJ2-5; maybe TRBD2 (5 bases). CDR3 size: 15 residues. The V end was cut by 3 bases, the J end by 4 bases, with 15 bases between. Germline lookup yields CDR1 SGHTA and CDR2 FQGNSA. In nucleotides, the CDR3 is TGTGCCAGCAGCTTGGCTAGCAGATGGGGAGAGACCCAGTACTTC. This encodes CASSLASRWGETQYF.

There are a few counts of this clonotype. The chain combines TRBV3-1 with TRBJ2-1, with TRBD2 matching over 12 bases. This CDR3 has 18 amino acids. V was clipped by 0 bases and J by 8 bases; unmatched bases: 11. CDR1 is LGHDT, CDR2 YNNKEL, per germline (reference sequence). For the CDR3, the DNA is TGTGCCAGCAGCCAAGATGGCTTTAGACTAGCGGGAGTAGATGAGCAGTTCTTC. Its translation is CASSQDGFRLAGVDEQFF.

Worth noting for this clonotype: At one of its ends the junction is not consistent with the germline gene, which may arise from a read error. This chain connects TRBV20-1 to TRBJ1-2; D perhaps matches TRBD1 (5 bases). Germline loops: CDR1 DFQATT, CDR2 SNEGSKA (reference sequence). The CDR3 has 13 amino acids. The CDR3 loop reads CNALKGRGYGHTF. CDR3 nucleotide sequence: TGCAATGCCCTGAAGGGGCGAGGATATGGCCACACCTTC.

This clonotype has only a few counts. The gene calls are TRBV28 and TRBJ1-5; unclear D gene. V gave up 5 bases and J gave up 4 bases, with 15 bases separating them. Germline loops: CDR1 MDHEN, CDR2 SYDVKM. The CDR3 length is 15 residues. The CDR3 is CASSVPRTPNQPQHF. For the CDR3, the DNA is TGTGCCAGCAGTGTGCCCCGGACGCCGAATCAGCCCCAGCATTTT.

CDR3 coding DNA: TGTGCCAGCAGCTTAGCGCTCAGCGGGATACCCTACGAGCAGTACTTC. Protein product: CASSLALSGIPYEQYF. The chain has TRBV7-2 and TRBJ2-7; 7 nucleotides line up with TRBD2. The CDR3 runs 16 residues. Germline assignment: CDR1 SGHTA and CDR2 FQGNSA. Trimming removed 0 bases from V and 2 bases from J; junction bases left unmatched: 7.

This clonotype was seen repeatedly, ten times or more. The chain couples TRBV12-3 or TRBV12-4 to TRBJ2-1; D may be TRBD2 (6 bases). The CDR3 runs 16 residues. The V end lost 7 bases, the J end lost 2 bases, and 18 bases lay between the germline ends. CDR3 amino acids: CASILIRRDPYNEQFF. The CDR3 nucleotides are TGTGCCAGCATCCTGATCAGGCGGGACCCCTACAATGAGCAGTTCTTC.

This clonotype has just a few counts. The chain links TRBV5-1 to TRBJ1-4; D is unclear. CDR1 and CDR2 from the germline V gene are SGHRS and YFSETQ. The V and J ends lost 4 bases and 7 bases respectively, with 14 bases between them. The CDR3 is 14 amino acids. For the CDR3, the DNA is TGCGCCAGCAGCCCCTTGCGGGTTACTGAAAAACTGTTTTTT. This translates into CASSPLRVTEKLFF.

This clonotype was observed many times. V usage is TRBV20-1 and J usage is TRBJ1-2, with D perhaps matching TRBD1 (5 bases). Germline V gene data show CDR1 as DFQATT and CDR2 as SNEGSKA (reference sequence). This CDR3 spans 18 amino acids. V shed 6 bases and J shed 1 base, with 27 bases lying between them. The CDR3 region is CSATMQRKRGGGNYGYTF. CDR3 bases: TGCAGTGCCACAATGCAGCGTAAGAGGGGCGGCGGTAACTATGGCTACACCTTC.

This clonotype appeared a few times. This chain links TRBV7-3 with TRBJ1-6, with 8 positions matching TRBD1. V was clipped by 4 bases and J by 6 bases; unmatched bases: 14. The CDR3 is 18 residues long. Germline V gene lookup returns CDR1 SGHTA and CDR2 FQGTGA. DNA for the CDR3: TGTGCCAGCAGCTCGATAAGGGCAGGGGGCTCAATTAATTCACCCCTCCACTTT. This gives the protein CASSSIRAGGSINSPLHF.

The CDR3 reads CASSLGTEGYF. The CDR3 DNA reads as TGTGCCAGCAGTTTAGGGACAGAGGGGTACTTC. The chain uses TRBV28 and TRBJ2-7, with 7 positions matching TRBD1. Germline V gives CDR1 MDHEN, CDR2 SYDVKM. The CDR3 loop spans 11 amino acids. The J segment lost 12 bases and the V segment lost 2 bases, leaving 4 bases of the junction unmatched.

Comment on this clonotype: No conserved phenylalanine or tryptophan is present at the end of the CDR3, so a read error is the likely explanation. The chain is built from TRBV18 and TRBJ2-7; the D gene could be TRBD1 or TRBD2 (5 bases each). Germline-derived CDR1 and CDR2 are KGHSH and LQKENI. Between the trimmed V and J ends, which lost 6 bases and 1 base, there was a span of 16 bases. This CDR3 has 15 residues. CDR3 protein: CASSLEPGSSYEQYY. DNA of the CDR3: TGTGCCAGCTCCCTCGAGCCAGGGAGTTCCTACGAGCAGTACTAC.

J is TRBJ2-7 and V is TRBV28; 7 nucleotides align to TRBD2. CDR1 is MDHEN, CDR2 SYDVKM, per germline. J was trimmed by 0 bases and V by 11 bases; bases with no gene match: 19. The length of the CDR3 is 17 residues. DNA of the CDR3: TGTGCCTGCACCTCGGGGGGTGAACGGACTACCTCCTACGAGCAGTACTTC. Protein sequence: CACTSGGERTTSYEQYF.

This clonotype occurred many times. J is TRBJ2-7 and V is TRBV18, with a weak D call TRBD2 (6 bases). This CDR3 comprises 17 residues. Germline V CDR1 and CDR2: KGHSH, LQKENI. V was cut by 3 bases and J by 0 bases, with 18 bases left in between. The CDR3 bases are TGTGCCAGCTCACCTACAGCCGACCGGGAGAGCTCCTACGAGCAGTACTTC. Protein product: CASSPTADRESSYEQYF.

Regarding this clonotype: A much larger clone differs by one base, so this may be a read error. This sequence joins TRBV6-5 and TRBJ2-5, with 7 bases aligning to TRBD2. Per the germline V gene, CDR1 is MNHEY and CDR2 is SVGAGI. There are 14 residues in the CDR3. CDR3 amino acids: CASSYVAGVEAQYF. As DNA, the CDR3 is TGTGCCAGCAGTTACGTCGCGGGAGTAGAGGCCCAGTACTTC.

This clonotype showed up just a few times. The chain combines TRBV11-3 with TRBJ2-7, with 7 nucleotides matching TRBD1. The CDR3 has 15 amino acids. The germline gives CDR1 SGHNT, CDR2 YENEEA. The trim removed 2 bases at V and 2 bases at J, leaving 6 bases unmatched. CDR3 DNA sequence: TGTGCCAGCAGCTTACGAACAGGGGTCCCCTACGAGCAGTACTTC. The encoded protein is CASSLRTGVPYEQYF.

This clonotype was observed at least ten times. This chain links TRBV5-1 with TRBJ2-7, with TRBD2 as a possible D gene (6 bases). This CDR3 comprises 14 residues. V lost 4 bases and J 4 bases, leaving 15 bases between the germline ends. The germline gives CDR1 SGHRS, CDR2 YFSETQ. CDR3 sequence reads: CASSMGTLTYEQYF. CDR3 sequence (DNA): TGCGCCAGCAGCATGGGGACTCTCACTTACGAGCAGTACTTC.

Only a few counts were recorded for this clonotype. The chain combines TRBV7-2 with TRBJ1-6, with D uncertain. This CDR3 contains 13 residues. Trimming stripped 1 base from V and 11 bases from J, with 9 bases between. The germline V gene encodes CDR1 SGHTA and CDR2 FQGNSA. The CDR3 is CASSLVGSAPLHF. CDR3 sequence (DNA): TGTGCCAGCAGCTTAGTGGGGTCGGCACCCCTCCACTTT.